Following are 8 T cell receptor beta chains from one sample sequenced in a study of breast tumors, draining lymph nodes, adjacent tissues. One entry per CDR3 protein, called by TCRdb with MiXCR from the multiplex PCR reads. Of 290,000 or so distinct CDR3 sequences detected, 30% appear once; the ten largest clones hold roughly 1.2%. The lymph nodes were axillary draining lymph nodes from breast cancer patients. The sequencing sample was made of axillary lymph node tissue. These receptors all stem from a female donor with breast cancer. Some clones in this sample may be carry-over from other donors' samples.

This clonotype showed up many times. The gene calls are TRBV10-3 and TRBJ2-2; a weak D match, TRBD1 (6 bases). V was pared by 4 bases and J by 5 bases, with 11 bases between. This CDR3 is built from 14 residues. Germline V lookup: CDR1 ENHRY, CDR2 SYGVKD. The CDR3 coding sequence is TGTGCCATCAGTGGGGGGCAGAAAACCGGGGAGCTGTTTTTT. This translates into CAISGGQKTGELFF.

This clonotype appeared a few times. This chain joins TRBV19 and TRBJ2-6; D gene uncertain. Germline CDR1 reads LNHDA; CDR2 reads SQIVND (reference sequence). The CDR3 contains 13 residues. V was cut by 4 bases and J by 4 bases, with 5 bases left in between. The CDR3 region has the DNA TGTGCCAGTAGTACCCAGGGGGCCAACGTCCTGACTTTC. Residues: CASSTQGANVLTF.

With respect to this clonotype: This could be a read error, since a much larger clone is one nucleotide away. V is TRBV5-6 and J is TRBJ1-2; TRBD1 is a possible D gene (5 bases). Germline loops: CDR1 SGHDT, CDR2 YYEEEE. The CDR3 is 15 amino acids. Here the CDR3 DNA reads TGTGCCGGCAGCTTGGAGCAGGGTGGCAAATATGGCTACACCTTC. It codes for CAGSLEQGGKYGYTF.

This clonotype has a handful of counts. The chain recombines TRBV7-6 with TRBJ1-1; tentative D call: TRBD1 (6 bases). The germline V gene encodes CDR1 SGHVS and CDR2 FNYEAQ. Between the trimmed V and J ends, which lost 5 bases and 0 bases, there was a span of 13 bases. The CDR3 contains 15 residues. The CDR3 DNA reads as TGTGCCAGCAGCAAGGACAGTTACATGAACACTGAAGCTTTCTTT. This translates into CASSKDSYMNTEAFF.

The chain uses TRBV27 and TRBJ2-5, with D uncertain. The CDR3 loop spans 14 amino acids. Germline CDR1 is MNHEY and CDR2 is SMNVEV (reference sequence). V was cut by 2 bases and J by 4 bases, with 11 bases left in between. The CDR3 DNA follows: TGTGCCAGCAGTTTAACGTCTTATGGAGAGACCCAGTACTTC. This gives the protein CASSLTSYGETQYF.

The chain carries TRBV10-3 and TRBJ1-5; a possible D gene is TRBD1 (5 bases). CDR3 length: 12 amino acids. V lost 6 bases, J lost 4 bases, and 7 bases lay in between. Looked up from germline, CDR1 is ENHRY and CDR2 is SYGVKD. CDR3 in DNA: TGTGCCATCAGGGGGGAGAATCAGCCCCAGCATTTT. Protein product: CAIRGENQPQHF.

The chain joins TRBV30 to TRBJ2-2; 9 nucleotides line up with TRBD1. Germline CDR1 GTSNPN, CDR2 SVGIG (reference sequence). The CDR3 length is 16 residues. V gave up 2 bases and J gave up 6 bases; unmatched junction bases: 10. In DNA form, the CDR3 reads TGTGCCTGGAGTCAACCGGGACAGGGAGTATCCGGGGAGCTGTTTTTT. Amino acids: CAWSQPGQGVSGELFF. The full variable domain, its missing parts supplied by reference TRBV30 and TRBJ2-2, is SQTIHQWPATLVQPVGSPLSLECTVEGTSNPNLYWYRQAAGRGLQLLFYSVGIGQISSEVPQNLSASRPQDRQFILSSKKLLLSDSGFYLCAWSQPGQGVSGELFFGEGSRLTVL.

This clonotype was detected ten times or more. The chain combines TRBV7-9 with TRBJ2-6; D ambiguous. Germline V gene sequence: CDR1 SEHNR, CDR2 FQNEAQ (reference sequence). This CDR3 spans 18 amino acids. Trimming left V 2 bases short and J 0 bases short, with 14 bases between. CDR3 in DNA: TGTGCCAGCAGCTTACAAGGCCTTACAAACTCTGGGGCCAACGTCCTGACTTTC. It codes for CASSLQGLTNSGANVLTF.